There are many counts of the clone carrying this T cell receptor (beta chain). Its antigen is not identified. This CDR3 is 12 amino acids long. Germline trimming cut 2 bases from V and 7 bases from J; bases unmatched to any gene: 2. Germline V gene data show CDR1 as KGHSH and CDR2 as LQKENI. This entry is derived from a study of CD8 T cells in ankylosing spondylitis. Study-level points and caveats: Ankylosing spondylitis blood appeared to carry a characteristic TCR beta motif of eight or nine highly homologous variants.

Construction of TCR beta libraries was performed using quantitative 5'-RACE with molecular barcodes. MiXCR, applied by TCRdb to the 5' RACE reads, yields one record per CDR3 protein. This sample yields more than 250,000 distinct CDR3 sequences, of which 6.5% to 10% are seen a single time; approximately 14% belongs to the top ten. The sample consisted of blood, either unsorted or a sorted T cell fraction (not recorded which). The chain recombines TRBV18 with TRBJ2-7, with 7 nucleotides matching TRBD2. The clonotype comes from a male donor with ankylosing spondylitis. The chain's CDR3 is CASSPGGGEQYF. The CDR3 region has the DNA TGTGCCAGCTCACCAGGGGGGGGAGAGCAGTACTTC.